The rows below give T cell receptor beta chains drawn from one sample of a study of molecular identifiers for immune sequencing clone quantification. TCRdb reprocessed the PCR reads via MiXCR and lists one record per CDR3 protein. The data show about 320,000 distinct CDR3 sequences, about 21% seen once. What was sequenced was naive CD8+ T cells from blood, with Jurkat cell RNA spiked in. The source of these receptors is a human donor in good health. Some libraries in this study had Jurkat cell RNA spiked in. CDR3s include the opening cysteine and the closing phenylalanine or tryptophan. The order of the fields is J gene, CDR3 length, D gene, clone size, V gene, CDR3 DNA, CDR3 protein. D genes are given only for firm matches. A clone size is listed for some rows: how often the clone was seen (once, few, many), or a class if it is expanded.

J: TRBJ1-1; length: 11; D: -; size: many; V: TRBV27; DNA: TGTGCCAGCAGTTTCGGGGGGAGAGCTTTCTTT; CDR3: CASSFGGRAFF
J: TRBJ1-5; length: 15; D: TRBD1; size: many; V: TRBV7-8; DNA: TGTGCCAGCAGCTTAGAGGGACAGAGCAATCAGCCCCAGCATTTT; CDR3: CASSLEGQSNQPQHF
J: TRBJ1-5; length: 14; D: -; size: many; V: TRBV7-2; DNA: TGTGCCAGCAGCAAAGACGGCAGCAATCAGCCCCAGCATTTT; CDR3: CASSKDGSNQPQHF
J: TRBJ2-6; length: 19; D: TRBD2; size: many; V: TRBV4-3; DNA: TGCGCCAGCAGCCAAGATCGAGGACTAGCGGGAGTTGGGGCCAACGTCCTGACTTTC; CDR3: CASSQDRGLAGVGANVLTF
J: TRBJ1-2; length: 13; D: -; size: many; V: TRBV21-1; DNA: TGTGCCCGAACGAAGGCGGAGGCCTATGGCTACACCTTC; CDR3: CARTKAEAYGYTF
J: TRBJ2-6; length: 17; D: -; size: -; V: TRBV25-1; DNA: TGTGCCAGCAGTGGAGCAGAGTTTAGCTCTGGGGCCAACGTCCTGACTTTC; CDR3: CASSGAEFSSGANVLTF
J: TRBJ1-2; length: 12; D: -; size: many; V: TRBV7-9; DNA: TGTGCCAGCAGCTCAAACAGGGATGGCTACACCTTC; CDR3: CASSSNRDGYTF
J: TRBJ1-5; length: 14; D: -; size: -; V: TRBV27; DNA: TGTGCCAGCAGTACATTTACAAATGATCAGCCCCAGCATTTT; CDR3: CASSTFTNDQPQHF
J: TRBJ2-4; length: 15; D: -; size: many; V: TRBV12-3/TRBV12-4; DNA: TGTGCCAGCACCGTAGGTTACCTTGCCAAAAACATTCAGTACTTC; CDR3: CASTVGYLAKNIQYF
J: TRBJ2-3; length: 13; D: -; size: many; V: TRBV7-9; DNA: TGTGCCAGCAGCCCACCCCAGGGGAATACGCAGTATTTT; CDR3: CASSPPQGNTQYF
J: TRBJ1-1; length: 14; D: -; size: -; V: TRBV20-1; DNA: TGCAGTGCTGGGGACAAGGCACCGAACACTGAAGCTTTCTTT; CDR3: CSAGDKAPNTEAFF
J: TRBJ2-2; length: 13; D: -; size: many; V: TRBV7-9; DNA: TGTGCCAGCAGCAGAACTAGTTCCGGGGAGCTGTTTTTT; CDR3: CASSRTSSGELFF
J: TRBJ2-2; length: 16; D: TRBD2; size: -; V: TRBV10-3; DNA: TGTGCCATCAGACCTCTAGCGGAGACGAACACCGGGGAGCTGTTTTTT; CDR3: CAIRPLAETNTGELFF
J: TRBJ2-3; length: 17; D: -; size: many; V: TRBV9; DNA: TGTGCCAGCAGCGTGAGCGGGGGACAGGGCATAACAGATACGCAGTATTTT; CDR3: CASSVSGGQGITDTQYF
J: TRBJ1-2; length: 13; D: -; size: few; V: TRBV2; DNA: TGTGCCAGCAGTGAAGCTTTGGGCTATGGCTACACCTTC; CDR3: CASSEALGYGYTF
J: TRBJ1-5; length: 13; D: -; size: many; V: TRBV6-1; DNA: TGTGCCAGCAGTGAAGAGCTTCGCCAGCCCCAGCATTTT; CDR3: CASSEELRQPQHF
J: TRBJ2-2; length: 11; D: -; size: many; V: TRBV24-1; DNA: TGTGCCACCAGTGTTTTCGGGGAGCTGTTTTTT; CDR3: CATSVFGELFF
J: TRBJ2-2; length: 17; D: -; size: few; V: TRBV6-2/TRBV6-3; DNA: TGTGCCAGCAGTCAACGGAACAGGGAGGTATGGACCGGGGAGCTGTTTTTT; CDR3: CASSQRNREVWTGELFF
J: TRBJ1-5; length: 12; D: -; size: many; V: TRBV28; DNA: TGTGCCAGCAGTTTTCTGAATCAGCCCCAGCATTTT; CDR3: CASSFLNQPQHF
J: TRBJ2-7; length: 14; D: -; size: few; V: TRBV4-1; DNA: TGCGCCAGCAGCCCAGGACAGAACTCCTACGAGCAGTACTTC; CDR3: CASSPGQNSYEQYF
J: TRBJ1-1; length: 13; D: -; size: many; V: TRBV7-6; DNA: TGTGCCAGCTCCGGGACCGAGGACACTGAAGCTTTCTTT; CDR3: CASSGTEDTEAFF
J: TRBJ2-1; length: 15; D: TRBD2; size: -; V: TRBV3-1; DNA: TGTGCCAGCAGCACAGGCCTAACGGGGGGCAATGAGCAGTTCTTC; CDR3: CASSTGLTGGNEQFF
J: TRBJ2-2; length: 13; D: -; size: few; V: TRBV20-1; DNA: TGCAGTGCTAGCGGGATAAACACCGGGGAGCTGTTTTTT; CDR3: CSASGINTGELFF
J: TRBJ2-1; length: 16; D: TRBD1; size: few; V: TRBV12-3/TRBV12-4; DNA: TGTGCCAGCAGTTCAGGACAGGCGAGCTCCTACAATGAGCAGTTCTTC; CDR3: CASSSGQASSYNEQFF
J: TRBJ2-5; length: 15; D: TRBD2; size: many; V: TRBV5-6; DNA: TGTGCCAGCAGCTTGGCCGCGGGAGTACGGGAGACCCAGTACTTC; CDR3: CASSLAAGVRETQYF
J: TRBJ2-7; length: 15; D: -; size: many; V: TRBV20-1; DNA: TGCAGTGCTAGACGTTTGGCGGGATCGTCCTACGAGCAGTACTTC; CDR3: CSARRLAGSSYEQYF
J: TRBJ2-7; length: 13; D: -; size: many; V: TRBV7-9; DNA: TGTGCCAGCAGCTCATCGTTACAATACGAGCAGTACTTC; CDR3: CASSSSLQYEQYF
J: TRBJ2-3; length: 15; D: TRBD2; size: many; V: TRBV7-3; DNA: TGTGCCAGCAGGACACTAGCGGGAGTTGTGGATACGCAGTATTTT; CDR3: CASRTLAGVVDTQYF
J: TRBJ2-1; length: 14; D: -; size: many; V: TRBV4-3; DNA: TGCGCCAGCAGCCATACAAGAGGGGGGCTTGAGCAGTTCTTC; CDR3: CASSHTRGGLEQFF
J: TRBJ2-7; length: 13; D: TRBD2; size: many; V: TRBV20-1; DNA: TGCAGTTTTAGCGGGAAACCCTCCTACGAGCAGTACTTC; CDR3: CSFSGKPSYEQYF
J: TRBJ1-5; length: 14; D: -; size: many; V: TRBV12-3/TRBV12-4; DNA: TGTGCCAGCAGTCTGACCTTTAGCAATCAGCCCCAGCATTTT; CDR3: CASSLTFSNQPQHF
J: TRBJ2-7; length: 14; D: -; size: few; V: TRBV28; DNA: TGTGCCAGCAGCCTACACGTCACAGGCTACGAGCAGTACTTC; CDR3: CASSLHVTGYEQYF
J: TRBJ1-1; length: 13; D: -; size: many; V: TRBV13; DNA: TGTGCCAGCAGCTTAGGCTGGGGCGTTGAAGCTTTCTTT; CDR3: CASSLGWGVEAFF
J: TRBJ2-4; length: 15; D: -; size: -; V: TRBV14; DNA: TGTGCCAGCAGCCAAGTTGCGGGAGCCAAAAACATTCAGTACTTC; CDR3: CASSQVAGAKNIQYF
J: TRBJ2-5; length: 13; D: -; size: many; V: TRBV30; DNA: TGTGCCTCCGAGAGGGACACCCAAGAGACCCAGTACTTC; CDR3: CASERDTQETQYF
J: TRBJ2-1; length: 16; D: -; size: many; V: TRBV7-2; DNA: TGTGCCAGCAGCCATGGACGAAGGACTACCGATAATGAGCAGTTCTTC; CDR3: CASSHGRRTTDNEQFF
J: TRBJ2-1; length: 15; D: TRBD2; size: many; V: TRBV29-1; DNA: TGCAGCGTTGATAACCCTAGCGGCCTTAACAATGAGCAGTTCTTC; CDR3: CSVDNPSGLNNEQFF